One and the same sample provided the 11 T cell receptor beta chains below, sequenced in a study of blood T cell repertoires in COVID-19. Method: immunoSEQ multiplex PCR; TCRdb's copy keeps in-frame clones and lacks some. Among more than 95,000 clones listed, roughly nine tenths were seen once. Sequenced: peripheral blood. The origin of the receptors is a human donor with active COVID-19. The donor label of this sample is uncertain.

V gene TRBV15 combines with J gene TRBJ1-3; TRBD1 might be the D (5 bases). This CDR3 region has 13 residues. V was cut by 6 bases and J by 5 bases, with 11 bases left in between. The germline CDR1 and CDR2 sequences are LNHNV and YYDKDF (reference sequence). The CDR3 sequence is CATSSRVRNTIYF. CDR3 nucleotide sequence: TGTGCCACCAGTTCCAGGGTAAGAAACACCATATATTTT.

This chain joins TRBV5-4 and TRBJ1-3, with D uncertain. The length of the CDR3 is 15 residues. V dropped 2 bases and J dropped 0 bases, with 9 bases sitting between them. Germline V gene data show CDR1 as SGHNT and CDR2 as YYREEE (reference sequence). The DNA of the CDR3 is TGTGCCAGCAGCTTTGCACCCAGCTCTGGAAACACCATATATTTT. Translated, it gives CASSFAPSSGNTIYF.

CDR3 nucleotides: TGCGCCAGCAGCCAAGCTGCCCCAGGGTCGGACTATGGCTACACCTTC. Its translation is CASSQAAPGSDYGYTF. The chain joins TRBV4-3 to TRBJ1-2, with D possibly TRBD1 on 5 matching bases. V lost 1 base, J lost 3 bases, and 15 bases lay in between. There are 16 residues in the CDR3. Germline assignment: CDR1 LGHNA and CDR2 YSLEER.

This rearrangement joins TRBV5-4 to TRBJ2-3, with D perhaps TRBD2 (5 bases). The CDR3 extends over 17 amino acids. CDR1 is SGHNT and CDR2 is YYREEE in the germline V gene (reference sequence). The germline V and J ends were trimmed by 6 bases and 2 bases, with 22 bases remaining between them. The CDR3 nucleotides read TGTGCCAGCAAGTCAGGTCAATCAGCGGCCCACACAGATACGCAGTATTTT. The encoded protein is CASKSGQSAAHTDTQYF. The complete variable domain, with remaining parts taken from reference TRBV5-4 and TRBJ2-3, reads ETGVTQSPTHLIKTRGQQVTLRCSSQSGHNTVSWYQQALGQGPQFIFQYYREEENGRGNFPPRFSGLQFPNYSSELNVNALELDDSALYLCASKSGQSAAHTDTQYFGPGTRLTVL.

J is TRBJ1-6 and V is TRBV27; TRBD1 aligns across 10 bases. The CDR3 loop spans 15 amino acids. Germline values: CDR1 MNHEY, CDR2 SMNVEV (reference sequence). Trimming removed 8 bases from V and 8 bases from J; junction bases left unmatched: 9. CDR3 in amino acids: CASHPLGTGDSPLHF. In DNA, the CDR3 is TGTGCCAGCCACCCCCTAGGGACAGGGGATTCACCCCTCCACTTT.

CDR3 region: CASSPPGRGRGYTF. The CDR3 region has the DNA TGTGCCAGCTCACCACCGGGCAGGGGGCGAGGCTACACCTTC. The chain recombines TRBV18 with TRBJ1-2; the match to TRBD1 covers 8 bases. V shed 0 bases and J 8 bases; nucleotides not matched to a gene: 5. Looked up from germline, CDR1 is KGHSH and CDR2 is LQKENI. This CDR3 has 14 residues.

The V call is TRBV4-2, the J call TRBJ2-5, with TRBD2 identical over 10 bases. V dropped 1 base and J dropped 4; count of bases not matched to a gene: 12. Germline CDR1 and CDR2: LGHNA and YNFKEQ. This CDR3 is built from 18 residues. The chain's CDR3 is CASSQVVGASGGRETQYF. The CDR3 region has the DNA TGTGCCAGCAGCCAAGTGGTCGGTGCTAGCGGGGGTAGAGAGACCCAGTACTTC.

This rearrangement joins TRBV3-1 (or the pseudogene TRBV3-2) to TRBJ2-5; 12 bases agree with TRBD2. The junction had 13 bases not matched to a gene; V was cut back by 0 bases and J by 2 bases. The CDR3 has 20 amino acids. Germline lookup yields CDR1 LGHDT and CDR2 YNNKEL (reference sequence). In DNA, the CDR3 is TGTGCCAGCAGCCAAGATCCGGGGCCACTAGCGGGGGGTCTTCAAGAGACCCAGTACTTC. It is translated as CASSQDPGPLAGGLQETQYF.

V gene TRBV4-1 combines with J gene TRBJ1-5, with 9 bases that match TRBD1. CDR1 MGHRA and CDR2 YSYEKL come from the germline V gene. The CDR3 is 15 amino acids. V dropped 2 bases and J dropped 5; count of bases not matched to a gene: 4. CDR3 in DNA: TGCGCCAGCAGCCAAAGGGACAGGGAAGATCAGCCCCAGCATTTT. Translating it yields CASSQRDREDQPQHF.

J is TRBJ2-7 and V is TRBV9; possibly TRBD1 for D (6 bases). This CDR3 comprises 14 residues. The ends were cut back, 0 bases at V and 4 bases at J, with 11 bases in the middle. Germline assignment: CDR1 SGDLS and CDR2 YYNGEE. CDR3 DNA: TGTGCCAGCAGCGTAGGGGACATAGCTTACGAGCAGTACTTC. This gives the protein CASSVGDIAYEQYF.

The rearrangement joins TRBV29-1 to TRBJ1-2; 10 nucleotides agree with TRBD1. Germline lookup yields CDR1 SQVTM and CDR2 ANQGSEA. J gave up 10 bases and V 6 bases, and 8 bases lay outside the gene matches. The CDR3 is made up of 12 amino acids. For the CDR3, the DNA is TGCAGCGTGACGGGACAGGGGAGAGTCTACACCTTC. Translated, it gives CSVTGQGRVYTF.